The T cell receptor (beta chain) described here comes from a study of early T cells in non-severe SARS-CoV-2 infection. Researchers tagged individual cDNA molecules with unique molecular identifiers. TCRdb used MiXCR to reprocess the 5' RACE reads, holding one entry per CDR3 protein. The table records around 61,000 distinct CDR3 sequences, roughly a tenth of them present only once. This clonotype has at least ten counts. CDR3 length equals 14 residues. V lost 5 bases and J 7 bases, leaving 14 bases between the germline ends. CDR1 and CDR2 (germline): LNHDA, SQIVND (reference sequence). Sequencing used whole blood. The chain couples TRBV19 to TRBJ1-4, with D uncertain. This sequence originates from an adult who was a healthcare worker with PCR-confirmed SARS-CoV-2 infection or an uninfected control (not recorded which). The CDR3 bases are TGTGCCAGTAGTCGGACGCTAACGGGTGAAAAACTGTTTTTT. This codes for CASSRTLTGEKLFF.